The rows below give T cell receptor beta chains drawn from one sample of a study of cytomegalovirus exposure and HLA in healthy donors. TCRdb's table, derived via immunoSEQ multiplex PCR, lists solely in-frame clones and lacks some. This sample has about 160,000 clones, with around 83% found just once. The sequenced sample consisted of PBMCs. Source of these receptors: a male donor in good health and CMV-seropositive. Both conserved end residues are part of each CDR3. A D gene is named only where the DNA matches it firmly. Rows give clone size only sometimes, using once, few, many, or a class for an expanded clone.

NA	NA	TRBJ2-1	TRBV6-6	TGTGCCAGCAGTTACAGCGCCCGGAATGAGCAGTTCTTC	CASSYSARNEQFF
NA	NA	TRBJ2-2	TRBV19	TGTGCCAGTAGTTTTAGAGGTACCGGGGAGCTGTTTTTT	CASSFRGTGELFF
once	TRBD1	TRBJ1-6	TRBV7-9	TGTGCCAGCAGCTCCCAACTCGGGACAGTATATAATTCACCCCTCCACTTT	CASSSQLGTVYNSPLHF
NA	TRBD1	TRBJ1-2	TRBV9	TGTGCCAGCAGCACCGGGACAGGGGGTTTAGCTAACTATGGCTACACCTTC	CASSTGTGGLANYGYTF
NA	NA	TRBJ2-1	TRBV5-1	TGCGCCAGCAGTACCTTACGGGCGGGGGCCCCGAAGGAGCAGTTCTTC	CASSTLRAGAPKEQFF
once	TRBD2	TRBJ2-4	TRBV7-2	TGTGCCAGCAGTTCTCCGGGGGGCAAAAACATTCAGTACTTC	CASSSPGGKNIQYF
NA	TRBD1	TRBJ1-2	TRBV5-4	TGTGCCAGCAGCCCAGACCGGGACAGCACCTACTATGGCTACACCTTC	CASSPDRDSTYYGYTF
once	NA	TRBJ1-3	TRBV7-6	TGTGCCAGCAGCGTGACGGAGAGCTCTGGAAACACCATATATTTT	CASSVTESSGNTIYF
NA	NA	TRBJ1-2	TRBV7-9	TGTTCCAGCAGCTCCATTCTAGGGGGATCTAACTATGGCTACACCTTC	CSSSSILGGSNYGYTF
NA	TRBD1	TRBJ1-5	TRBV10-2	TGCGCCAGCAGCCCCGGGACAGGGGGCAATCAGCCCCAGCATTTT	CASSPGTGGNQPQHF
NA	NA	TRBJ1-2	TRBV28	TGTGCCAGCAGTTCCCAGGGCCTCCTCTATGGCTACACCTTC	CASSSQGLLYGYTF
NA	NA	TRBJ1-1	TRBV7-9	TGTGCCAGCAGCCACTCAACAGGGATGGGAACTGAAGCTTTCTTT	CASSHSTGMGTEAFF
NA	TRBD1	TRBJ2-3	TRBV7-2	TGTGCCAGCAGCCCCCGGACAGGGACTACAGATACGCAGTATTTT	CASSPRTGTTDTQYF
once	TRBD2	TRBJ2-7	TRBV5-5	TGTGCCAGCAGCTGGGGGGGACACGAGCAGTACTTC	CASSWGGHEQYF
NA	TRBD2	TRBJ2-2	TRBV9	TGTGCCAGCAGCCCCGTAGCGGGAGTCACCGGGGAGCTGTTTTTT	CASSPVAGVTGELFF
once	NA	TRBJ2-6	TRBV5-8	TGTGCCAGCAGCGTCAGACAGCACTCTGGGGCCAACGTCCTGACTTTC	CASSVRQHSGANVLTF
once	NA	TRBJ2-2	TRBV7-9	TGTGCCAGCAGCTTAGCGCCGAGGGCGGCCGGGGAGCTGTTTTTT	CASSLAPRAAGELFF
NA	TRBD1	TRBJ2-7	TRBV28	TGTGCCAGCAGTTTAAAAACAGGGGGCCCTTACTTC	CASSLKTGGPYF
once	TRBD2	TRBJ2-5	TRBV5-1	TGCGCCACCGAGCGGGGGGACCTAGCGGGGGAAGAGACCCAGTACTTC	CATERGDLAGEETQYF
NA	NA	TRBJ1-1	TRBV5-1	TGCGCCAGCAGCTTGGACTCGGGTAACACTGAAGCTTTCTTT	CASSLDSGNTEAFF
NA	TRBD1	TRBJ2-1	TRBV2	TGTGCCAGCAGTGGGACAGGGAGTGGAAATGAGCAGTTCTTC	CASSGTGSGNEQFF
NA	TRBD1	TRBJ1-1	TRBV30	TGTGCCTGTGGGACAGGCCCGATATTGAAGTCTGAAGCTTTCTTT	CACGTGPILKSEAFF
NA	TRBD1	TRBJ1-1	TRBV5-6	TGTGCCAGCAGCTGGGGCAGGGGGGACACTGAAGCTTTCTTT	CASSWGRGDTEAFF
NA	TRBD1	TRBJ2-7	TRBV7-2	TGTGCCAGCAGCTTAATGGGACAGGTCCAATACGAGCAGTACTTC	CASSLMGQVQYEQYF
NA	NA	TRBJ1-6	TRBV4-1	TGCGCCAGCAGCCCAATCACCGGGACTCAGAATTCACCCCTCCACTTT	CASSPITGTQNSPLHF
NA	TRBD2	TRBJ2-3	TRBV11-2	TGTGCCAGCAGCTTAGGGAGGGGGCAACTAGCGGGGGGCGCAGATACGCAGTATTTT	CASSLGRGQLAGGADTQYF
NA	TRBD1	TRBJ1-2	TRBV4-1	TGCGCCAGCAGCCAAGAAGGCGGACAGGGGGCAAACTATGGCTACACCTTC	CASSQEGGQGANYGYTF
NA	TRBD1	TRBJ2-6	TRBV7-9	TGTGCCAGCAGCTTTGGACAGGACTCAACTGGGGCCAACGTCCTGACTTTC	CASSFGQDSTGANVLTF
NA	NA	TRBJ1-1	TRBV11-3	TGTGCCAGCAGCTTAGTGGCAGACACTGAAGCTTTCTTT	CASSLVADTEAFF
once	TRBD2	TRBJ2-1	TRBV10-3	TGTGCCATCAGTGGAAAACGGGGGGGCTCCCTCTCCTACAATGAGCAGTTCTTC	CAISGKRGGSLSYNEQFF
NA	NA	TRBJ1-5	TRBV5-5	TGTGCCAGCAGCTTGGAAGGGGTTCAGCCCCAGCATTTT	CASSLEGVQPQHF
NA	NA	TRBJ1-1	TRBV25-1	TGTGCCAGCAGGGGCTTCATGAACACTGAAGCTTTCTTT	CASRGFMNTEAFF
NA	NA	TRBJ1-2	TRBV25-1	TGTGCCAGCAGTGAAGGGAGCAGCTATGGCTACACCTTC	CASSEGSSYGYTF
NA	NA	TRBJ1-6	TRBV27	TGTGCCAGCAGCTACGAGGGTGTTTCACCCCTCCACTTT	CASSYEGVSPLHF
NA	NA	TRBJ1-2	TRBV5-1	TGCGCCAGCAGCTTGTCTATTTCAAACTATGGCTACACCTTC	CASSLSISNYGYTF
few	NA	TRBJ1-2	TRBV6-4	TGTGCCAGCAGTGTGGGACATAACTATGGCTACACCTTC	CASSVGHNYGYTF
NA	TRBD1	TRBJ1-3	TRBV5-4	TGTGCCAGCAGCTTGCAAGGGGGCCGCGCTGGAAACACCATATATTTT	CASSLQGGRAGNTIYF
NA	TRBD2	TRBJ2-2	TRBV19	TGTGCCAGTAGTCCCGGTGGACTAGAGAGTGGAGTGTGGGGGGAGCTGTTTTTT	CASSPGGLESGVWGELFF
NA	TRBD1	TRBJ1-1	TRBV14	TGTGCCAGCAGCCCCCACAGGGGCTTGAACACTGAAGCTTTCTTT	CASSPHRGLNTEAFF
NA	NA	TRBJ1-1	TRBV28	TGTGCCAGCAGTTTATGGGGAGGGGCGAACACTGAAGCTTTCTTT	CASSLWGGANTEAFF
NA	TRBD1	TRBJ2-1	TRBV25-1	TGTGCCAGCAGTGGAGGGGGCTGGATCAATGAGCAGTTCTTC	CASSGGGWINEQFF
NA	NA	TRBJ1-1	TRBV6-6	TGTGCCAGCAGTTACGATGGCAGGGGCACTGAAGCTTTCTTT	CASSYDGRGTEAFF
once	TRBD1	TRBJ1-2	TRBV29-1	TGCAGCGTTGAAGGGCAGGGGGAACTTGGCTACACCTTC	CSVEGQGELGYTF
NA	TRBD1	TRBJ1-4	TRBV5-1	TGCGCCAGCAGCCCTGCATTTCGGACAGGGAATGAAAAACTGTTTTTT	CASSPAFRTGNEKLFF
NA	TRBD1	TRBJ2-2	TRBV18	TGTGCCAGCTCACCAGGTACTCCGGGACAGGGAAACACCGGGGAGCTGTTTTTT	CASSPGTPGQGNTGELFF
NA	NA	TRBJ1-1	TRBV14	TGTGCCAGCAGCCAACGACGAAGCCAGGGAAACACTGAAGCTTTCTTT	CASSQRRSQGNTEAFF
NA	TRBD2	TRBJ2-3	TRBV10-1	TGCGCCAGCAACCTACCTAGCGGGGGGAGCACAGATACGCAGTATTTT	CASNLPSGGSTDTQYF
NA	TRBD1	TRBJ1-2	TRBV7-9	TGTGCCAGCAGCTTTACCCCGACAGGGAAGGAAGGCTACACCTTC	CASSFTPTGKEGYTF
NA	NA	TRBJ2-3	TRBV4-3	TGCGCCAGCAGCCAAGATTTTGTGGCGGGTGATGTTACGCAGTATTTT	CASSQDFVAGDVTQYF
NA	NA	TRBJ2-1	TRBV12-5	TGTGCTAGTGCGCGGGCCCTCTACAATGAGCAGTTCTTC	CASARALYNEQFF
NA	NA	TRBJ1-4	TRBV19	TGTGCCAGTAGTCCCGACGGGACACGGCGGGAAAAACTGTTTTTT	CASSPDGTRREKLFF
NA	NA	TRBJ2-1	TRBV28	TGTGCCAGCAGTTCGACGGCGGTATACAATGAGCAGTTCTTC	CASSSTAVYNEQFF